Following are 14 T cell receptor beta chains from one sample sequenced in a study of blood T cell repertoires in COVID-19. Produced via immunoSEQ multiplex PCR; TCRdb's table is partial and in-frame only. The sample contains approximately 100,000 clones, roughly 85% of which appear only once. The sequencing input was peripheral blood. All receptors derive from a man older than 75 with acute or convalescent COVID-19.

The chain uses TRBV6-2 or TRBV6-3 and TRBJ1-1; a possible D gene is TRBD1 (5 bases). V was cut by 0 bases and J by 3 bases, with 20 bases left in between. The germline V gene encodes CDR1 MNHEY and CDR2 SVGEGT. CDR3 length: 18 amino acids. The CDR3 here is CASSYSTYQGSGDTEAFF. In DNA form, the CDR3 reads TGTGCCAGCAGTTACTCAACGTACCAGGGAAGTGGGGACACTGAAGCTTTCTTT.

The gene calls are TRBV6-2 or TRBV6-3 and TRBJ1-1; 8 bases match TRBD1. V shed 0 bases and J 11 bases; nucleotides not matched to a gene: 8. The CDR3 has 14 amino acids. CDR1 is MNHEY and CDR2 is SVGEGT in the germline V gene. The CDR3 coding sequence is TGTGCCAGCAGTTACTCGAGGGCAGGGGGCTTGGCTTTCTTT. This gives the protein CASSYSRAGGLAFF.

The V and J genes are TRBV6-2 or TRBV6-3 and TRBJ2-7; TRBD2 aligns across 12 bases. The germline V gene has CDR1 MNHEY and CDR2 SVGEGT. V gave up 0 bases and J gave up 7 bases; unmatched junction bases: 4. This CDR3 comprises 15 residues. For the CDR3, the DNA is TGTGCCAGCAGTTACTCACCCGGACTAGCGGGAGAGCAGTACTTC. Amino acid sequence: CASSYSPGLAGEQYF.

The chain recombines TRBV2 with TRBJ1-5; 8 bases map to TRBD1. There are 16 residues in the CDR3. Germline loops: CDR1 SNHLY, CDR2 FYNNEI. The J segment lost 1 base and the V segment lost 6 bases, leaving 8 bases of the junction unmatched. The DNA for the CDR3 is TGTGCCAGCAGGGCGGACAGGGTCCGGAGCAATCAGCCCCAGCATTTT. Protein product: CASRADRVRSNQPQHF.

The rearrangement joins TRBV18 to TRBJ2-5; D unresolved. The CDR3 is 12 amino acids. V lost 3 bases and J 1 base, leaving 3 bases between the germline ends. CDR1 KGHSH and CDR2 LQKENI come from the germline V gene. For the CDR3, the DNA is TGTGCCAGCTCACCCGGCCAAGAGACCCAGTACTTC. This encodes CASSPGQETQYF.

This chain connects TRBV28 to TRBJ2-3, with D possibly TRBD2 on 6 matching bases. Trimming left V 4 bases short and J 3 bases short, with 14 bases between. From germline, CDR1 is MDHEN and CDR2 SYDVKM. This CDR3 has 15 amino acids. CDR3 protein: CASSSKGDLTDTQYF. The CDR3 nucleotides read TGTGCCAGCAGTTCTAAAGGGGACTTAACAGATACGCAGTATTTT.

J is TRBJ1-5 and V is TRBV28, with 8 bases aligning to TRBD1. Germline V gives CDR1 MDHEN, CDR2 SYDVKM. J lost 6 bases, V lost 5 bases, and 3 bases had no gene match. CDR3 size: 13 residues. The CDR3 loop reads CASSPQGGQPQHF. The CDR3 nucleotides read TGTGCCAGCAGTCCACAGGGGGGTCAGCCCCAGCATTTT.

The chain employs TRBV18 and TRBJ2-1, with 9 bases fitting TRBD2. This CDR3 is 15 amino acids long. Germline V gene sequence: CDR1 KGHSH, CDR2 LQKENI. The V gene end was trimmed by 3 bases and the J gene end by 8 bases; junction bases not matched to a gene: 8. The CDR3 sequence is CASSPSREGRDEQFF. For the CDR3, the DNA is TGTGCCAGCTCACCCTCGCGGGAGGGCCGTGATGAGCAGTTCTTC.

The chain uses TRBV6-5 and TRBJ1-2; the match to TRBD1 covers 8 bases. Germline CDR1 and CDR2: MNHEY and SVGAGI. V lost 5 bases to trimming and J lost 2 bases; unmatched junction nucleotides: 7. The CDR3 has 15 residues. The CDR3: CASSQDRAINYGYTF. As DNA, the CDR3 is TGTGCCAGCAGTCAGGACAGGGCGATAAACTATGGCTACACCTTC.

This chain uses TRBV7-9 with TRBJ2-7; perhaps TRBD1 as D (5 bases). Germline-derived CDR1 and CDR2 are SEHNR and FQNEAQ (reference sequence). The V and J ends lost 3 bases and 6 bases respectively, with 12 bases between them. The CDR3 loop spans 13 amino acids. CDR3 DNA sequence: TGTGCCAGCAGCTTCGCAGGGAATTTCGAGCAGTACTTC. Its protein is CASSFAGNFEQYF.

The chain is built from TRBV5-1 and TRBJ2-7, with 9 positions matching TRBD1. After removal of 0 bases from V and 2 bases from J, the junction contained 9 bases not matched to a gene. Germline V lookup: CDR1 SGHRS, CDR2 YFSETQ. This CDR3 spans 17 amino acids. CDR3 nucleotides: TGCGCCAGCAGCTTGGATAGAGGACAGGGGCTGACCTACGAGCAGTACTTC. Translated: CASSLDRGQGLTYEQYF.

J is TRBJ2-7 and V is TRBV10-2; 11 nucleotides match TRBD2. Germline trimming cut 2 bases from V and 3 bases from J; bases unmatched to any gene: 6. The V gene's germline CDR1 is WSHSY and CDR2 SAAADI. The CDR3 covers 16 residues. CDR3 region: CASSEPFGTSGYEQYF. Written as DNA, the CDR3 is TGCGCCAGCAGTGAGCCTTTCGGGACTAGCGGCTACGAGCAGTACTTC.

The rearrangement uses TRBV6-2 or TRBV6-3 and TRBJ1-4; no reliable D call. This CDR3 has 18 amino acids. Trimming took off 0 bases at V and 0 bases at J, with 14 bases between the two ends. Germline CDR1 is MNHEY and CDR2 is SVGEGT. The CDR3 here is CASSYSSGFPTTNEKLFF. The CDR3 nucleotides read TGTGCCAGCAGTTACTCGAGCGGCTTCCCCACAACTAATGAAAAACTGTTTTTT.

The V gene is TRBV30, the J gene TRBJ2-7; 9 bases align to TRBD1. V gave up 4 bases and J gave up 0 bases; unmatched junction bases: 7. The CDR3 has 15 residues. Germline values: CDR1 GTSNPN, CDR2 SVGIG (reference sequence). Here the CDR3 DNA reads TGTGCCTGGATCGGACAGGGGAGGGACTCCTACGAGCAGTACTTC. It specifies CAWIGQGRDSYEQYF.